The 30 T cell receptor beta chains reported below all come from one sample, sequenced in a study of shared clonotypes between healthy human individuals. TCRdb's table, derived via immunoSEQ multiplex PCR, lists solely in-frame clones and lacks some. The data contain more than 1 million clones, 75% to 80% of them singletons. The sequenced sample consisted of memory CD4+ T cells from PBMCs. This sample's subset: CD45RA-negative fraction. These receptors were obtained from a man younger than 35 in good health. Some clones in this sample may be carry-over from other donors' samples.

The chain combines TRBV5-1 with TRBJ2-3, with 10 positions matching TRBD1. Trimming at V came to 1 base and at J to 2 bases, leaving 7 bases not matched to a gene. Germline V gene data show CDR1 as SGHRS and CDR2 as YFSETQ. The CDR3 consists of 17 residues. Here the CDR3 reads CASSLHPTGGSTDTQYF. Written as DNA, the CDR3 is TGCGCCAGCAGCTTGCACCCGACAGGGGGCTCCACAGATACGCAGTATTTT.

This sequence joins TRBV28 and TRBJ1-1; D remains ambiguous. The V end was cut by 3 bases, the J end by 0 bases, with 5 bases between. Germline V gene sequence: CDR1 MDHEN, CDR2 SYDVKM. The CDR3 runs to 13 residues. CDR3 in amino acids: CASSFDMNTEAFF. The CDR3 coding sequence is TGTGCCAGCAGTTTCGATATGAACACTGAAGCTTTCTTT.

About this clone itself: Other DNA variants within this sample encode the same CDR3. The chain couples TRBV7-3 to TRBJ2-7; D perhaps matches TRBD2 (6 bases). V gave up 5 bases and J gave up 2 bases, with 13 bases separating them. CDR1 and CDR2 from the germline V gene are SGHTA and FQGTGA. The CDR3 has 14 amino acids. The CDR3 DNA follows: TGTGCCAGCAGCCCTGGGACTGCCCCCTACGAGCAGTACTTC. Amino acids: CASSPGTAPYEQYF.

The chain uses TRBV27 and TRBJ2-7; D perhaps matches TRBD2 (6 bases). The CDR3 is 14 amino acids. V lost 6 bases and J 2 bases, leaving 14 bases between the germline ends. CDR1 is MNHEY and CDR2 is SMNVEV in the germline V gene (reference sequence). The CDR3 sequence is CASRTSRGTYEQYF. DNA of the CDR3: TGTGCCAGCAGGACATCGCGGGGTACCTACGAGCAGTACTTC.

The chain recombines TRBV7-6 with TRBJ2-5; D perhaps matches TRBD2 (5 bases). The CDR3 is 15 residues long. Trimming stripped 3 bases from V and 1 base from J, with 12 bases between. CDR1 and CDR2 from the germline V gene are SGHVS and FNYEAQ. CDR3 coding DNA: TGTGCCAGCAGCTTGTTAAGCGGTCCCCAAGAGACCCAGTACTTC. Its protein is CASSLLSGPQETQYF. Drawing the rest from reference TRBV7-6 and TRBJ2-5, the complete variable domain is GAGVSQSPRYKVTKRGQDVALRCDPISGHVSLYWYRQALGQGPEFLTYFNYEAQQDKSGLPNDRFSAERPEGSISTLTIQRTEQRDSAMYRCASSLLSGPQETQYFGPGTRLLVL.

The genes are TRBV28 and TRBJ1-2, with 7 bases aligning to TRBD1. V was clipped by 3 bases and J by 1 base; unmatched bases: 8. CDR3 length: 16 residues. Germline-derived CDR1 and CDR2 are MDHEN and SYDVKM. DNA for the CDR3: TGTGCCAGCAGTTTCGGAGGTGGGGACAGTAACTATGGCTACACCTTC. It yields the protein CASSFGGGDSNYGYTF.

The chain recombines TRBV6-1 with TRBJ2-7, with 8 nucleotides matching TRBD1. The trim removed 3 bases at V and 2 bases at J, leaving 6 bases unmatched. CDR1 is MNHNS, CDR2 SASEGT, per germline. This CDR3 region has 15 residues. CDR3: CASSDLDRATYEQYF. CDR3 DNA sequence: TGTGCCAGCAGTGACCTGGACAGGGCAACCTACGAGCAGTACTTC.

The J gene is TRBJ2-3, the V gene TRBV28, with D uncertain. There are 12 residues in the CDR3. Trimming removed 8 bases from V and 6 bases from J, with 12 bases in between. The germline CDR1 and CDR2 sequences are MDHEN and SYDVKM. The chain's CDR3 is CASCQTGDTQYF. The CDR3 DNA follows: TGTGCCAGCTGTCAGACTGGTGATACGCAGTATTTT.

This clone has a count of ten or more. The J gene is TRBJ1-1, the V gene TRBV2, with unresolved D. Trimming pared 8 bases from V and 3 bases from J, leaving 13 bases between. The CDR3 runs 13 residues. CDR1 SNHLY and CDR2 FYNNEI come from the germline V gene. Here the CDR3 reads CASLRERDTEAFF. DNA of the CDR3: TGTGCCAGCCTTCGGGAGAGGGACACTGAAGCTTTCTTT.

This chain links TRBV19 with TRBJ2-5; 12 nucleotides agree with TRBD1. The V gene's germline CDR1 is LNHDA and CDR2 SQIVND (reference sequence). This CDR3 is 17 amino acids long. The V gene end was trimmed by 5 bases and the J gene end by 3 bases; junction bases not matched to a gene: 10. The CDR3 nucleotides are TGTGCCAGTAGTCCGCCCCGGGACAGGGGGCAGGAAGAGACCCAGTACTTC. Translated: CASSPPRDRGQEETQYF.

V is TRBV4-3 and J is TRBJ2-7; 14 bases map to TRBD2. CDR3 length: 16 amino acids. V shed 4 bases, J shed 4 bases, and the junction held 6 bases outside the gene matches. From germline, CDR1 is LGHNA and CDR2 YSLEER. CDR3 in amino acids: CASSPGLAGAVYEQYF. The CDR3 nucleotides are TGCGCCAGCAGCCCGGGACTAGCGGGGGCAGTTTACGAGCAGTACTTC.

This chain uses TRBV25-1 with TRBJ1-1, with D tentatively TRBD1 (5 bases). Trimming stripped 3 bases from V and 0 bases from J, with 14 bases between. The CDR3 has 16 amino acids. Germline CDR1 MGHDK, CDR2 SYGVNS. CDR3 amino acids: CASSDRRGFMNTEAFF. As DNA, the CDR3 is TGTGCCAGCAGTGACAGGAGGGGATTCATGAACACTGAAGCTTTCTTT.

The chain employs TRBV5-1 and TRBJ1-1; TRBD1 is a possible D gene (6 bases). V lost 4 bases, J lost 1 base, and 14 bases lay in between. CDR1 and CDR2 from the germline V gene are SGHRS and YFSETQ. This CDR3 is built from 15 residues. CDR3 DNA sequence: TGCGCCAGCAGCACGACAGGTGAGGCGAACACTGAAGCTTTCTTT. Translation gives CASSTTGEANTEAFF.

The rearrangement uses TRBV5-4 and TRBJ1-2; D may be TRBD1 (5 bases). The CDR3 length is 15 residues. Looked up from germline, CDR1 is SGHNT and CDR2 is YYREEE (reference sequence). V gave up 3 bases and J gave up 4 bases, with 16 bases separating them. DNA for the CDR3: TGTGCCAGCAGCTCAAGTCGTGGGGGAACCTATGGCTACACCTTC. It specifies CASSSSRGGTYGYTF.

This rearrangement joins TRBV5-1 to TRBJ2-6, with 7 bases lining up with TRBD1. Germline V gene data show CDR1 as SGHRS and CDR2 as YFSETQ. This CDR3 contains 16 residues. V trimming: 3 bases; J trimming: 1 base; junction bases outside the gene matches: 4. CDR3 DNA: TGCGCCAGCAGCTGGGACAGTCGGTCTGGGGCCAACGTCCTGACTTTC. Protein sequence: CASSWDSRSGANVLTF.

CDR3 in DNA: TGTGCCAGCAGCTTACAGGGGACCCACTATGGCTACACCTTC. Translating gives CASSLQGTHYGYTF. This chain joins TRBV11-2 and TRBJ1-2, with D possibly matching TRBD1 (6 bases). Germline assignment: CDR1 SGHAT and CDR2 FQNNGV. This CDR3 has 14 amino acids. Trimming removed 2 bases from V and 3 bases from J, with 10 bases in between.

The chain employs TRBV5-1 and TRBJ2-3; 8 nucleotides match TRBD1. Germline CDR1 is SGHRS and CDR2 is YFSETQ. The CDR3 is 15 amino acids. The ends lost 2 bases at V and 2 bases at J; junction bases unmatched: 4. The CDR3 protein is CASSFSGGVTDTQYF. DNA for the CDR3: TGCGCCAGCAGCTTTTCAGGGGGCGTCACAGATACGCAGTATTTT.

The J gene is TRBJ2-1, the V gene TRBV11-2; TRBD2 agrees at 9 bases. This CDR3 is built from 12 residues. The trim removed 4 bases at V and 14 bases at J, leaving 6 bases unmatched. CDR1 and CDR2 from the germline V gene are SGHAT and FQNNGV. The CDR3 nucleotides are TGTGCCAGCAGCTCTAGCGGGATCAAGGAGTTCTTC. Protein sequence: CASSSSGIKEFF.

This rearrangement joins TRBV5-4 to TRBJ2-3, with unresolved D. V lost 7 bases and J 2 bases, leaving 11 bases between the germline ends. Germline-derived CDR1 and CDR2 are SGHNT and YYREEE (reference sequence). This CDR3 has 13 residues. CDR3 region: CASEVRNTDTQYF. The CDR3 nucleotides are TGTGCCAGCGAGGTTCGAAACACAGATACGCAGTATTTT.

The chain couples TRBV27 to TRBJ2-1; D is undetermined. The CDR3 length is 18 residues. Deletions cut 0 bases from V and 4 bases from J, with 19 bases between. CDR1 and CDR2 (germline): MNHEY, SMNVEV (reference sequence). For the CDR3, the DNA is TGTGCCAGCAGTTTATCGCGCTATGGCGTAGCTGGATACAATGAGCAGTTCTTC. Its protein is CASSLSRYGVAGYNEQFF.

As to this clone: An end of the junction does not agree with germline; a read error may underlie this. The CDR3 reads CASSPDRGNAEAFF. The DNA of the CDR3 is TGTGCCAGCTCACCGGACAGGGGGAACGCTGAAGCTTTCTTT. The chain links TRBV18 to TRBJ1-1, with 10 bases fitting TRBD1. Germline V lookup: CDR1 KGHSH, CDR2 LQKENI. The CDR3 has 14 residues.

The genes are TRBV4-1 and TRBJ2-1; D gene uncertain. Between the trimmed V and J ends, which lost 4 bases and 3 bases, there was a span of 13 bases. This CDR3 comprises 15 residues. The germline gives CDR1 MGHRA, CDR2 YSYEKL. The chain's CDR3 is CASSRPRALYNEQFF. CDR3 DNA sequence: TGCGCCAGCAGCCGCCCCCGGGCTCTCTACAATGAGCAGTTCTTC.

The CDR3 loop is CASRSGQGRQPQHF. DNA of the CDR3: TGTGCCAGTAGATCGGGACAGGGGCGTCAGCCCCAGCATTTT. The V call is TRBV19, the J call TRBJ1-5, with 10 positions matching TRBD1. There are 14 residues in the CDR3. V lost 6 bases and J lost 6; bases outside the gene matches: 5. The germline gives CDR1 LNHDA, CDR2 SQIVND (reference sequence). Combining the CDR3 with reference TRBV19 and TRBJ1-5 gives the whole variable domain DGGITQSPKYLFRKEGQNVTLSCEQNLNHDAMYWYRQDPGQGLRLIYYSQIVNDFQKGDIAEGYSVSREKKESFPLTVTSAQKNPTAFYLCASRSGQGRQPQHFGDGTRLSIL.

The chain has TRBV7-2 and TRBJ1-1, with D unresolved. This CDR3 spans 15 amino acids. V was trimmed by 5 bases and J by 0 bases, leaving 13 bases between them. CDR1 and CDR2 from the germline V gene are SGHTA and FQGNSA. This CDR3 is CASSPRVSVNTEAFF. The CDR3 DNA sequence: TGTGCCAGCAGCCCGAGGGTATCCGTGAACACTGAAGCTTTCTTT.

The chain has TRBV7-3 and TRBJ1-4; D is undetermined. CDR1 SGHTA and CDR2 FQGTGA come from the germline V gene. Deletions cut 7 bases from V and 10 bases from J, with 16 bases between. The CDR3 is 13 amino acids. CDR3 nucleotide sequence: TGTGCCAGCACCTTTCTACCGGGAGGAAAACTGTTTTTT. Its protein product is CASTFLPGGKLFF.

The rearrangement joins TRBV6-1 to TRBJ2-2; possible D gene TRBD1, 6 bases. This CDR3 contains 15 residues. V was clipped by 8 bases and J by 6 bases, with 19 bases between them. Germline V CDR1 and CDR2: MNHNS, SASEGT. The CDR3 sequence is CASCRLGAGAGELFF. The CDR3 nucleotides are TGTGCCAGCTGCCGCTTGGGGGCTGGAGCCGGGGAGCTGTTTTTT.

J is TRBJ2-7 and V is TRBV18, with 9 positions matching TRBD1. This CDR3 contains 13 residues. Germline-derived CDR1 and CDR2 are KGHSH and LQKENI. The trim removed 11 bases at V and 6 bases at J, leaving 11 bases unmatched. The CDR3 protein is CAVNRDRDGEQYF. The CDR3 nucleotides are TGTGCCGTGAACCGGGACAGGGATGGCGAGCAGTACTTC.

CDR3 amino acids: CSVAWSLGNTIYF. In nucleotides, the CDR3 is TGCAGCGTTGCCTGGTCTCTCGGAAACACCATATATTTT. This chain connects TRBV29-1 to TRBJ1-3; the D is unclear. The CDR3 spans 13 residues. With 4 bases removed from V and 4 bases from J, the gap between germline ends came to 11 bases. Looked up from germline, CDR1 is SQVTM and CDR2 is ANQGSEA.

This sequence joins TRBV5-1 and TRBJ2-5; D uncertain. Germline lookup yields CDR1 SGHRS and CDR2 YFSETQ. The CDR3 totals 14 residues. V was clipped by 5 bases and J by 1 base, with 12 bases between them. The CDR3 protein is CASRFYGIQETQYF. CDR3 bases: TGCGCCAGCAGGTTTTACGGAATCCAAGAGACCCAGTACTTC.

The J gene is TRBJ1-2, the V gene TRBV27; maybe TRBD1 (5 bases). V was cut by 1 base and J by 7 bases, with 16 bases left in between. CDR3 length: 15 residues. Germline V gene sequence: CDR1 MNHEY, CDR2 SMNVEV (reference sequence). The CDR3 is CASSLWAGNHPGYTF. The CDR3 coding sequence is TGTGCCAGCAGTTTATGGGCAGGGAACCACCCTGGCTACACCTTC.